The text below deals with one T cell receptor (beta chain). Its antigen is not identified. This record comes from a study of cytomegalovirus exposure and HLA in healthy donors. Turning to the study itself: HLA-typed donors were the source of about 85 million unique TCRs held in an early data release.

PCR primers comprised 60 Vbeta and 13 Jbeta primers. Assay used: immunoSEQ multiplex PCR; TCRdb lists only in-frame clones, some missing. Of 130,000 to 150,000 clones listed, roughly 80% were seen once; the top ten hold less than 4%. General study points: Later, an analysis found that common viral pathogens appeared to be linked with several of the most significant clusters. Analyzed later, association rates of TCRs varied across HLA loci, with DRB1 most and HLA-C fewest. Most subjects' HLA-A and HLA-B alleles were reportedly predicted from TCR beta sequences.

CDR3 length equals 15 residues. Germline lookup yields CDR1 GTSNPN and CDR2 SVGIG (reference sequence). Trimming took 0 bases from V and 7 from J; bases not matched to a gene: 9. This receptor was taken from a male donor in good health and CMV-seronegative. The gene calls are TRBV30 and TRBJ2-1, with 7 nucleotides matching TRBD2. What was sequenced was PBMCs. The CDR3 protein is CAWSVGSGNVNEQFF. DNA for the CDR3: TGTGCCTGGAGTGTAGGGAGCGGGAATGTAAATGAGCAGTTCTTC.